This is a list of T cell receptor beta chains from one sample in a study of molecular identifiers for immune sequencing clone quantification. TCRdb re-called the PCR reads through MiXCR, storing one row per CDR3 protein. The sample records about 54,000 distinct CDR3 sequences, less than 25% being singletons. Input material: naive CD8+ T cells from blood, with Jurkat cell RNA spiked in. These receptor sequences come from a human donor in good health. Some libraries in this study had Jurkat cell RNA spiked in. CDR3s include the opening cysteine and the closing phenylalanine or tryptophan. D genes are given only for firm matches. A row's size may be missing; if present it is once, few, many or a size class.

cdr3_aa cdr3_nt j_call d_call v_call clone_size
CASSQTGLAGGYEQYF TGTGCCAGCAGCCAAACCGGACTAGCGGGAGGGTACGAGCAGTACTTC TRBJ2-7 TRBD2 TRBV3-1 few
CTSSLGGGDNRPQHF TGCACCAGCAGCTTGGGTGGAGGGGATAATCGGCCCCAGCATTTT TRBJ1-5 NA TRBV5-1 NA
CASRPSGAYNEQFF TGTGCCAGCAGGCCGAGTGGGGCCTACAATGAGCAGTTCTTC TRBJ2-1 NA TRBV25-1 few
CASSQSADTQYF TGTGCCAGCAGCCAGAGTGCAGATACGCAGTATTTT TRBJ2-3 NA TRBV11-2 medium-sized
CASSLVDEQFF TGTGCCAGCAGCTTAGTTGATGAGCAGTTCTTC TRBJ2-1 NA TRBV7-9 few
CASRGGAVNQPQHF TGTGCCAGCAGGGGGGGGGCAGTCAATCAGCCCCAGCATTTT TRBJ1-5 NA TRBV6-5 many
CASSIVPAGVTGELFF TGTGCCAGTAGTATAGTGCCAGCAGGGGTCACCGGGGAGCTGTTTTTT TRBJ2-2 NA TRBV19 few
CASSETGGAGSPLHF TGTGCCAGCAGTGAGACAGGGGGCGCGGGTTCACCCCTCCACTTT TRBJ1-6 TRBD1 TRBV27 few
CASSPGGLSYEQYF TGTGCCAGCAGCCCGGGGGGACTCTCCTACGAGCAGTACTTC TRBJ2-7 TRBD2 TRBV3-1 many
CASSLPTRDRGDEQYF TGTGCCAGCAGCCTACCGACCCGGGACAGGGGCGACGAGCAGTACTTC TRBJ2-7 TRBD1 TRBV11-2 NA
CASSTPVLGTGSTDTQYF TGTGCCAGCAGTACCCCGGTATTGGGAACGGGGAGCACAGATACGCAGTATTTT TRBJ2-3 NA TRBV6-2/TRBV6-3 many
CASSYGDTGELFF TGTGCCAGCAGTTACGGGGACACCGGGGAGCTGTTTTTT TRBJ2-2 NA TRBV6-2/TRBV6-3 NA
CASSTQTGPLETEAFF TGTGCCAGTAGTACCCAGACAGGGCCCCTGGAGACTGAAGCTTTCTTT TRBJ1-1 TRBD1 TRBV19 many
CASSLRGGQRLNTEAFF TGCGCCAGCAGCTTAAGGGGAGGACAGAGATTGAACACTGAAGCTTTCTTT TRBJ1-1 NA TRBV5-1 many
CASSLLVHEQFF TGTGCCAGCAGTTTACTAGTCCATGAGCAGTTCTTC TRBJ2-1 NA TRBV12-3/TRBV12-4 many
CATSIAGGSYEQYF TGTGCCACCTCTATAGCGGGAGGGTCCTACGAGCAGTACTTC TRBJ2-7 TRBD2 TRBV2 few
CASSYSPEAGYQETQYF TGTGCCAGCAGTTACTCGCCTGAAGCGGGGTACCAAGAGACCCAGTACTTC TRBJ2-5 TRBD2 TRBV6-2/TRBV6-3 many
CASSYPSTGGSPRAFF TGTGCCAGCAGCTACCCCTCGACAGGGGGGTCGCCGAGGGCTTTCTTT TRBJ1-1 TRBD1 TRBV2 many
CSVATYQETQYF TGCAGCGTTGCCACTTACCAAGAGACCCAGTACTTC TRBJ2-5 NA TRBV29-1 many
CASSSIDLTDTQYF TGTGCCAGCAGCTCAATTGATCTAACAGATACGCAGTATTTT TRBJ2-3 NA TRBV27 NA
CASSVDWGQETQYF TGTGCCAGCAGTGTCGACTGGGGCCAAGAGACCCAGTACTTC TRBJ2-5 NA TRBV2 many
CASSLGGAATQYF TGTGCCAGCAGTTTGGGGGGGGCCGCTACGCAGTATTTT TRBJ2-3 NA TRBV27 many
CASSLREDEQYF TGTGCCAGCAGTCTACGGGAGGACGAGCAGTACTTC TRBJ2-7 TRBD2 TRBV28 many
CASSLEQETDTQYF TGTGCCAGCAGCTTAGAGCAGGAGACAGATACGCAGTATTTT TRBJ2-3 NA TRBV7-6 many
CASSPGTRRLNTEAFF TGCGCCAGCAGCCCCGGTACGAGGCGATTGAACACTGAAGCTTTCTTT TRBJ1-1 NA TRBV4-3 many
CASTEAGLVYNEQFF TGTGCCAGCACCGAAGCGGGACTAGTATACAATGAGCAGTTCTTC TRBJ2-1 TRBD2 TRBV5-6 many
CASSSTVSGNTIYF TGTGCCAGCAGCTCGACCGTCTCTGGAAACACCATATATTTT TRBJ1-3 NA TRBV7-9 many
CASSRLAGVTDTQYF TGTGCCAGCAGTCGGTTAGCGGGAGTTACAGATACGCAGTATTTT TRBJ2-3 TRBD2 TRBV6-5 many
CASSLVGVAIDTQYF TGTGCCAGCAGCTTAGTGGGAGTAGCGATAGATACGCAGTATTTT TRBJ2-3 NA TRBV11-2 NA
CASSLGTGGNEQYF TGTGCCAGCAGTTTAGGGACAGGGGGTAACGAGCAGTACTTC TRBJ2-7 TRBD1 TRBV28 many
CGARDRGQGYSNQPQHF TGCGGTGCTAGAGATAGGGGACAGGGATATAGCAATCAGCCCCAGCATTTT TRBJ1-5 TRBD1 TRBV20-1 NA
CASSQDLGLSDTQYF TGCGCCAGCAGCCAAGATCTGGGACTAAGTGATACGCAGTATTTT TRBJ2-3 TRBD2 TRBV4-3 many
CASSPTPSYQPQHF TGTGCCAGCAGTCCGACTCCTTCTTATCAGCCCCAGCATTTT TRBJ1-5 NA TRBV6-2/TRBV6-3 many
CASSPEGHPDTQYF TGTGCCAGCAGCCCCGAAGGACATCCCGATACGCAGTATTTT TRBJ2-3 NA TRBV7-9 many